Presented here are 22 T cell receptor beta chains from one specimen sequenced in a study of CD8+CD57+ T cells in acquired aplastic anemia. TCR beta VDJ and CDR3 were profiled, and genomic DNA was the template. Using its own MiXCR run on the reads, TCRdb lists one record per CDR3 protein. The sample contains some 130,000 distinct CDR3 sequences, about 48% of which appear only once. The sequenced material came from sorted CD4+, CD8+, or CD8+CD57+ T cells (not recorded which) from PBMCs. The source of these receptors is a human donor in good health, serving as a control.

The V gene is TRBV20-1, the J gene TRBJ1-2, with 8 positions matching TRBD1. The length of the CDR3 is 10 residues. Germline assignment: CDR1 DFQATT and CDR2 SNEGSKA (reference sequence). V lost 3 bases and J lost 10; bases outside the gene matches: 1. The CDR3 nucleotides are TGCAGTGCTAGGACAGGGGACTACACCTTC. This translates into CSARTGDYTF.

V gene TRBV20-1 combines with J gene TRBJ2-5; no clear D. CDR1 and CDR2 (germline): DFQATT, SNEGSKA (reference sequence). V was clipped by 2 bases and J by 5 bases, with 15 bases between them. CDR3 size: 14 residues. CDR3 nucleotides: TGCAGTGCTAGACCTGACCCTTTGGGGGAGACCCAGTACTTC. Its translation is CSARPDPLGETQYF.

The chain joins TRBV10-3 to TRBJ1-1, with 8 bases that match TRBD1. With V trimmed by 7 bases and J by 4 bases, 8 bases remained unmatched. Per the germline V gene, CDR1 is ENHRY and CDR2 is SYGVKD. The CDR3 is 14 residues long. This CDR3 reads CAITPDRAGTEAFF. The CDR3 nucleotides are TGTGCCATCACCCCGGACAGGGCGGGCACTGAAGCTTTCTTT.

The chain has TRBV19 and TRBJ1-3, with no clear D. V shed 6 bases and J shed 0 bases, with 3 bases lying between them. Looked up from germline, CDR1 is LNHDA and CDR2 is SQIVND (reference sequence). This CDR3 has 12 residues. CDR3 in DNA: TGTGCCAGTAGAAACTCTGGAAACACCATATATTTT. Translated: CASRNSGNTIYF.

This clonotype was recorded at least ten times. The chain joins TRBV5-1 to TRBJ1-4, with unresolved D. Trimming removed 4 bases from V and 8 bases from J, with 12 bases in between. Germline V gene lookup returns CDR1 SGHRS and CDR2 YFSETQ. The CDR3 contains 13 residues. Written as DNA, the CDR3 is TGCGCCAGCAGCGCTGGGGTTAGGGAAAAACTGTTTTTT. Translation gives CASSAGVREKLFF.

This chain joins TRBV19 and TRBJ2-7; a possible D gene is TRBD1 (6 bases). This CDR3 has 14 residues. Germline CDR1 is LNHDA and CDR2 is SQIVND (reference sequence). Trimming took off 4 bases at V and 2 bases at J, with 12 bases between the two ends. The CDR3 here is CASSTSDSTYEQYF. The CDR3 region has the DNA TGTGCCAGTAGTACATCGGACAGTACCTACGAGCAGTACTTC.

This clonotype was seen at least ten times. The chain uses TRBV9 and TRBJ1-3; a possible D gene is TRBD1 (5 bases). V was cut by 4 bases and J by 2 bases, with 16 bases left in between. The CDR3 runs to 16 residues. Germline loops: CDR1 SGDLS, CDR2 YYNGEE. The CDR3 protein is CASSPHRGAAGNTIYF. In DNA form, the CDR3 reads TGTGCCAGCAGCCCCCATCGGGGCGCGGCTGGAAACACCATATATTTT.

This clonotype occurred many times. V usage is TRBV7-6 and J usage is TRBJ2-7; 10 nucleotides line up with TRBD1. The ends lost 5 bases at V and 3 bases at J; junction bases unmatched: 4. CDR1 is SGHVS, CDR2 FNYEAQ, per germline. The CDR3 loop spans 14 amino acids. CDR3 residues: CASSPRTGGYEQYF. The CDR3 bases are TGTGCCAGCAGCCCCAGGACAGGGGGCTACGAGCAGTACTTC.

This CDR3 is CASSPGDGTEAFF. The CDR3 nucleotides are TGTGCCAGCAGCCCGGGGGACGGCACTGAAGCTTTCTTT. The chain links TRBV5-4 to TRBJ1-1; weak D call: TRBD1 (5 bases). This CDR3 is 13 amino acids long. V was pared by 4 bases and J by 4 bases, with 11 bases between. Germline-derived CDR1 and CDR2 are SGHNT and YYREEE (reference sequence).

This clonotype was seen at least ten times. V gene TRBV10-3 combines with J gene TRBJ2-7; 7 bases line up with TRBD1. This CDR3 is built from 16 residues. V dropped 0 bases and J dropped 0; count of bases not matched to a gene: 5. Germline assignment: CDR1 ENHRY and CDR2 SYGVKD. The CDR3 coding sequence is TGTGCCATCAGTGAGTCGATTGGGACAGCCTCCTACGAGCAGTACTTC. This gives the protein CAISESIGTASYEQYF.

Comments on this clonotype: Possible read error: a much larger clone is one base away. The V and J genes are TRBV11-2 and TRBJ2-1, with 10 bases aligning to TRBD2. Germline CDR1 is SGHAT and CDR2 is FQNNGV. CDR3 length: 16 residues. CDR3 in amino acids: CASSLGWTSGYSEQFF. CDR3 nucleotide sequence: TGTGCCAGCAGCTTAGGTTGGACTAGCGGATACAGTGAGCAGTTCTTC.

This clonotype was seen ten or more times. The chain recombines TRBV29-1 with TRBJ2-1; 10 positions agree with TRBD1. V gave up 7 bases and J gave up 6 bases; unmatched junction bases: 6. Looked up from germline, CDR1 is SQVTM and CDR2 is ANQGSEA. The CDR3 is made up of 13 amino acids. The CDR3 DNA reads TGCAGCGGGACCCGGGACAGGGGCAATGAGCAGTTCTTC. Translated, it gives CSGTRDRGNEQFF.

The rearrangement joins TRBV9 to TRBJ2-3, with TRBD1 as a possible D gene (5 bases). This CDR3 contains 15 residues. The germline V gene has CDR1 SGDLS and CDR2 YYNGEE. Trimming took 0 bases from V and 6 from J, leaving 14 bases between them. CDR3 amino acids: CASSVVGPPTDTQYF. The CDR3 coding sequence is TGTGCCAGCAGCGTAGTGGGGCCGCCCACGGATACGCAGTATTTT.

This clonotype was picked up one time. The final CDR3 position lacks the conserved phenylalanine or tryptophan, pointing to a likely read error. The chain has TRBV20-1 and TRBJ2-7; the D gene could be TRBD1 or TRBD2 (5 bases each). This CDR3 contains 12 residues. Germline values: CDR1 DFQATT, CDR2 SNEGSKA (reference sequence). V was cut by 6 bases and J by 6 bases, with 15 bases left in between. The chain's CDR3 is CSARDVGAEQYL. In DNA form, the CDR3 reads TGCAGTGCCAGGGACGTGGGAGCCGAGCAGTACCTC.

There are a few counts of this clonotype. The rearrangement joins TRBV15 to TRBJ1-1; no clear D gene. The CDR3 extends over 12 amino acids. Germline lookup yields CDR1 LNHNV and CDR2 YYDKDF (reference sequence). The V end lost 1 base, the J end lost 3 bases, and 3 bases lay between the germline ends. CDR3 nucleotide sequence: TGTGCCACCAGCAGAGGTTACACTGAAGCTTTCTTT. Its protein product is CATSRGYTEAFF.

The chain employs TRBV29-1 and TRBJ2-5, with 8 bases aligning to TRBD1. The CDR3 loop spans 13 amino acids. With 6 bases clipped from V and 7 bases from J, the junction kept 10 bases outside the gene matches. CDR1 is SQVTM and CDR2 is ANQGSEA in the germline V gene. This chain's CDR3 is CSVPRDRKGTQYF. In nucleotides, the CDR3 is TGCAGCGTCCCCCGGGACAGGAAAGGGACCCAGTACTTC.

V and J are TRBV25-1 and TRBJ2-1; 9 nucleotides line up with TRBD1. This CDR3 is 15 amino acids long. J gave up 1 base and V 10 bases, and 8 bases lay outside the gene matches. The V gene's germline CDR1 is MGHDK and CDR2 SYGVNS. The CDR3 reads CAISSGTGSYNEQFF. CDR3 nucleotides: TGTGCCATCTCCTCCGGGACAGGGTCCTACAATGAGCAGTTCTTC.

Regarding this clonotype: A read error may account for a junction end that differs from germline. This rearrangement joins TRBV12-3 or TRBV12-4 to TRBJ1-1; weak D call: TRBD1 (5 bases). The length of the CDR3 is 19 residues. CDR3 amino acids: CDSRKPWGGQSAVNTEAFF. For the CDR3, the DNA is TGTGACAGCAGGAAACCTTGGGGGGGTCAATCCGCGGTGAACACTGAAGCTTTCTTT.

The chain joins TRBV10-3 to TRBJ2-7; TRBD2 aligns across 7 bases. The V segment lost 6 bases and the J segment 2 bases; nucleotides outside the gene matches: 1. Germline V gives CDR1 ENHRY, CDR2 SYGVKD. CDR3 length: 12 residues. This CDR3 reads CAISGTTYEQYF. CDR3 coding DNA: TGTGCCATCAGCGGGACTACCTACGAGCAGTACTTC.

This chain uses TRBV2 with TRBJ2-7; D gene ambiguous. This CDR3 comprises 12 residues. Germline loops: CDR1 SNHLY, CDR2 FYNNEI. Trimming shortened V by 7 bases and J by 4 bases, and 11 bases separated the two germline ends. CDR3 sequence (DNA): TGTGCCAGCACCTCGGAAGGTTACGAGCAGTACTTC. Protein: CASTSEGYEQYF.

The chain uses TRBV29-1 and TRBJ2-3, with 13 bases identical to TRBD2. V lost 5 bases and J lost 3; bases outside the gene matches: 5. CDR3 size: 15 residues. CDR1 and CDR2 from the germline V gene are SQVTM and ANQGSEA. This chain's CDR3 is CSVQLAGGLTDTQYF. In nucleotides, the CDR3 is TGCAGCGTTCAACTAGCGGGGGGGCTGACAGATACGCAGTATTTT.

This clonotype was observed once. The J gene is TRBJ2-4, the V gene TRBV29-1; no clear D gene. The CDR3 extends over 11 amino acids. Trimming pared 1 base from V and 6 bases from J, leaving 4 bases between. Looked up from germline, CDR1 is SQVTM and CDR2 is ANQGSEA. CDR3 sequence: CSVEVLNIQYF. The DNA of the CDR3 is TGCAGCGTTGAAGTGTTAAACATTCAGTACTTC.